This T cell receptor (beta chain) was documented in a study of cytomegalovirus exposure and HLA in healthy donors. Regarding the study as a whole: Per a prior analysis, the majority of TCR beta V segments were productive roughly 87% or roughly 30% of the time. What a later analysis showed was that several of the most significant clusters appeared linked to common viral pathogens. Cytomegalovirus association was listed for 170 or so TCR beta chains.

Per germline, CDR1 SGHRS and CDR2 YFSETQ. The CDR3 runs to 16 residues. V was cut by 1 base and J by 2 bases, with 15 bases left in between. PCR primers comprised 60 Vbeta and 13 Jbeta primers. The repertoire was sequenced with immunoSEQ multiplex PCR; TCRdb's copy has only in-frame clones and lacks some. The top ten hold around 1.6% of the sample, which has roughly 120,000 clones, about 66% seen once. This clone was counted once. Its specificity is not known. The specimen was PBMCs. The chain joins TRBV5-1 to TRBJ1-1; possible D gene TRBD1, 6 bases. The source is a man aged 25-45 years in good health and CMV-seropositive. The CDR3 spells CASSLSPGTLNTEAFF. CDR3 bases: TGCGCCAGCAGCTTGTCCCCCGGGACACTTAACACTGAAGCTTTCTTT.